This T cell receptor beta chain was found in a study of cytomegalovirus exposure and HLA in healthy donors. This PCR relied on a set of 60 Vbeta primers and 13 Jbeta primers. This table comes from immunoSEQ multiplex PCR, and its TCRdb copy is limited to in-frame clones, with some not included. This table holds about 120,000 clones, 80% found once. V was pared by 8 bases and J by 3 bases, with 14 bases between. The CDR3 has 14 residues. Germline values: CDR1 MNHEY, CDR2 SVGAGI. The origin of this receptor is a man aged 25-45 years in good health and CMV-seropositive. The chain links TRBV6-5 to TRBJ1-5; the D gene is possibly TRBD1 (5 bases). The sequenced material came from PBMCs. In DNA form, the CDR3 reads TGTGCCAGCGTCGGGGGGGTAATCAATCAGCCCCAGCATTTT. Residues: CASVGGVINQPQHF.